This T cell receptor beta chain was sequenced in a study of CD8+ T cells in alopecia areata. Sample treatment: oral pan-JAK inhibitor, 5-10 mg twice daily. It was cDNA, reverse transcribed from extracted RNA, that served as the sequencing template. The method was immunoSEQ multiplex PCR; TCRdb's version includes in-frame clones alone and lacks a portion of them. Here the sample spans about 180,000 clones, about 51% being singletons. Findings and limits, study-wide: The study found higher clonality in lesional than normal scalp, especially in alopecia totalis/universalis. Sequence data from scalp samples additionally include resident alphabeta T cells of normal skin.

The CDR3 has 16 amino acids. Per germline, CDR1 MNHEY and CDR2 SMNVEV (reference sequence). The trim removed 5 bases at V and 5 bases at J, leaving 12 bases unmatched. There are many counts of this clone. No antigen is known for it. The chain couples TRBV27 to TRBJ1-5; TRBD1 agrees at 7 bases. This receptor was obtained from a human donor with alopecia areata. The sequencing used CD8+ T cells sorted from blood, collected at week 52, from a patient treated with tofacitinib. The CDR3 protein is CASSPLRTGHDQPQHF. In DNA form, the CDR3 reads TGTGCCAGCAGTCCACTGCGGACAGGTCATGATCAGCCCCAGCATTTT.